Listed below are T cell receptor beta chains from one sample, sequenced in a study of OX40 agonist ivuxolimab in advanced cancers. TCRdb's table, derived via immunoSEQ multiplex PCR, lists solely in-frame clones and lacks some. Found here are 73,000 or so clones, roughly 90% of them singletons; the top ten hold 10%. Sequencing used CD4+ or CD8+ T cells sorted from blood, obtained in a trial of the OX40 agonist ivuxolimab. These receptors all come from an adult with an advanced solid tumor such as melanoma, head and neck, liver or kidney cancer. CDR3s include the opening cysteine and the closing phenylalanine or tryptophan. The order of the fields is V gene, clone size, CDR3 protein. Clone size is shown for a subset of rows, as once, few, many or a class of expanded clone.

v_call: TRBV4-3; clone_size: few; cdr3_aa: CASSQGTASSHEQYF
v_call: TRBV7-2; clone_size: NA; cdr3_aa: CASSLFGGGAGELFF
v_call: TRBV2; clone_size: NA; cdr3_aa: CASSPIDTGGLSGELFF
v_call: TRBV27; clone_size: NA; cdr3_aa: CASSLIPGLGAYEQYF
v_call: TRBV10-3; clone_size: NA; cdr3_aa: CAISDFLRDSKLNYGYTF
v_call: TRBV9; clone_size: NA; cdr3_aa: CASSVGGGPPTDTQYF
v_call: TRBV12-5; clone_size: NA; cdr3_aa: CASGYRGNYYEQYF
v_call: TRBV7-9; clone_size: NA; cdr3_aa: CASSLRVDTEAFF
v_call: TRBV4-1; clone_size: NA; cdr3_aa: CASRGTANTEAFF
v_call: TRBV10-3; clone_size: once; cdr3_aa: CAISEGRVDGYTF
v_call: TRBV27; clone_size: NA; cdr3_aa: CASSFGKGLNSPLHF
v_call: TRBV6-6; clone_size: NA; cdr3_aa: CAIVGTGRNYEQFF
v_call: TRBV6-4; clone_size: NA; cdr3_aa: CASSDAAGAGDTQYF
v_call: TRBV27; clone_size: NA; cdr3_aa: CASSLRSLGAYNEQFF
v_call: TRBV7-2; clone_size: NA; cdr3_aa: CASSLVTATNEKLFF
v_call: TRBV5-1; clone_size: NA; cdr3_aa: CASSLERGDNEQFF
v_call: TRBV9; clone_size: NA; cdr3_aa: CASSPPAGPSYEQYF
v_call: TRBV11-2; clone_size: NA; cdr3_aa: CASSLDPGTVFGAFF
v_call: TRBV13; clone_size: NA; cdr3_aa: CASSLWDQPGQDGSVQFF
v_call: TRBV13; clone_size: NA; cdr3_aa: CASSFPGTGGLWQFF
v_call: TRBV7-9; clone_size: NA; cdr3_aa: CASSFGPGDPPSYEQYF
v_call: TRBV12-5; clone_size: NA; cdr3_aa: CASGLTTGEGAYEQYF
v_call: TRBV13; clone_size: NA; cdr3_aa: CASSFPTSGASYNEQFF
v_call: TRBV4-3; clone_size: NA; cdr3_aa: CASSQETSDKFF
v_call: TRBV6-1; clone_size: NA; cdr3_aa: CASSEGASGTDTQYF
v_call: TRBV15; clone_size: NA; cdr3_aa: CATSRGPGQETQYF
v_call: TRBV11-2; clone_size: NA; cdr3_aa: CASSSGDSFLYNEQFF
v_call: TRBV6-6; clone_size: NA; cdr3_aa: CASSRSGGAYNEQFF
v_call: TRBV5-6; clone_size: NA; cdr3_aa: CASSSIGQYEQYF
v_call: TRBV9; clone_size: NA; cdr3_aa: CASSVPSSGDYNEQFF
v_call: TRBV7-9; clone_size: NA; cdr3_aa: CASSPYRDPYEQYF
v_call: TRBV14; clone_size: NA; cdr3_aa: CASSHWSGGGEQYF
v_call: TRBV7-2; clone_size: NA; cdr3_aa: CASSLEWERGGHNSYEQYF
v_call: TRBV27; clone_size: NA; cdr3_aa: CASSLYNEQFF
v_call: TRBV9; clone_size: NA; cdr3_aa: CASGAPNYSGGARETQYF
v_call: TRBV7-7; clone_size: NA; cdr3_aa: CASSLAVGDTDTQYF